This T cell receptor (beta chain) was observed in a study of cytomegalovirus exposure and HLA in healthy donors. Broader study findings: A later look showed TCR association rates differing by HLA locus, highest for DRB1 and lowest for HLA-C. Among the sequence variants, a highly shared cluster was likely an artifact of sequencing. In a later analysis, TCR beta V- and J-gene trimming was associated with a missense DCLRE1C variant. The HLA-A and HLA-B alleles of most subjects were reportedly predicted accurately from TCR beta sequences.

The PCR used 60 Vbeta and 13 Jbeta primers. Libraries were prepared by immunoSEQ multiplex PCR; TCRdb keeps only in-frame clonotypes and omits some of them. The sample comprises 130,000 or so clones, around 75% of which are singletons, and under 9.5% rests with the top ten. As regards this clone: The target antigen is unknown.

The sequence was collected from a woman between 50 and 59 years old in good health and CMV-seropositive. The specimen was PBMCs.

Here the CDR3 reads CASSLGDGGETQYF. As DNA, the CDR3 is TGTGCCAGCAGCTTGGGTGACGGGGGAGAGACCCAGTACTTC. This chain links TRBV5-4 with TRBJ2-5, with D possibly being TRBD2 (6 bases). Germline lookup yields CDR1 SGHNT and CDR2 YYREEE (reference sequence). This CDR3 has 14 residues. The V end was cut by 0 bases, the J end by 4 bases, with 10 bases between.